Shown below are 2 T cell receptor beta chains from a single sample sequenced in a study of T cell changes during pregnancy in multiple sclerosis. TCRdb keeps only in-frame clones here, not all; method: immunoSEQ multiplex PCR. Among fewer than 80,000 clones, around 92% were seen once, and the ten largest hold 0.7% to 0.9%. The sequencing used peripheral blood, collected in the first trimester of pregnancy. These receptors all stem from a female donor in good health, enrolled as a control in a pregnancy study.

This sequence joins TRBV6-1 and TRBJ2-7; maybe TRBD2 (6 bases). Germline V gene data show CDR1 as MNHNS and CDR2 as SASEGT. This CDR3 is built from 14 residues. The germline V and J ends were trimmed by 7 bases and 2 bases, with 15 bases remaining between them. CDR3 DNA sequence: TGTGCCAGCATGACCGGGACTGCAGCCTACGAGCAGTACTTC. This gives the protein CASMTGTAAYEQYF.

The J gene is TRBJ1-1, the V gene TRBV27, with D maybe TRBD1 (6 bases). V was trimmed by 1 base and J by 4 bases, leaving 10 bases between them. The CDR3 extends over 14 amino acids. Per the germline V gene, CDR1 is MNHEY and CDR2 is SMNVEV (reference sequence). The CDR3 DNA sequence: TGTGCCAGCAGTTTATACGAAGGGGGCACTGAAGCTTTCTTT. Protein product: CASSLYEGGTEAFF.